This T cell receptor (beta chain) was observed in a study of glioma-infiltrating T cells after dendritic cell vaccination. Overall study context: Treatment, given 2003 to 2012, was autologous tumor lysate-pulsed dendritic cell vaccination. Autologous tumor lysate was loaded overnight onto monocyte-derived dendritic cells grown about seven days with IL-4 and GM-CSF.

The repertoire was sequenced with immunoSEQ multiplex PCR; TCRdb's copy has only in-frame clones and lacks some. The sample contains tens of thousands of clones, 70% to 90% of which appear only once. V gave up 1 base and J gave up 0 bases, with 7 bases separating them. Germline V gene sequence: CDR1 SGHRS, CDR2 YFSETQ. This CDR3 contains 14 residues. As for time point: after dendritic cell vaccination, including at tumor progression/relapse. No glioblastoma patient carried an isocitrate dehydrogenase mutation. The material was blood, obtained after dendritic cell vaccination. The clonotype was recovered from a human donor with glioblastoma. This chain uses TRBV5-1 with TRBJ1-1; the D is unclear. The CDR3 loop reads CASSLTGMNTEAFF. Written as DNA, the CDR3 is TGCGCCAGCAGCTTGACGGGGATGAACACTGAAGCTTTCTTT.